This T cell receptor beta chain is drawn from a study of blood T cell repertoires in COVID-19. In the study overall: T cells, B-cell-depleted T cells, or PBMCs provided the cDNA or gDNA that served as material.

V was clipped by 6 bases and J by 1 base, with 9 bases between them. Germline loops: CDR1 LNHDA, CDR2 SQIVND (reference sequence). CDR3 length: 13 amino acids. TCRdb's table, derived via immunoSEQ multiplex PCR, lists solely in-frame clones and lacks some. The sample lists some 190,000 clones, 82% occurring once. The chain links TRBV19 to TRBJ1-2; no reliable D call. The specimen sequenced was peripheral blood. The receptor was derived from a woman older than 75 with active or convalescent COVID-19. The CDR3: CASSMTGNYGYTF. As DNA, the CDR3 is TGTGCCAGTAGCATGACTGGTAACTATGGCTACACCTTC.